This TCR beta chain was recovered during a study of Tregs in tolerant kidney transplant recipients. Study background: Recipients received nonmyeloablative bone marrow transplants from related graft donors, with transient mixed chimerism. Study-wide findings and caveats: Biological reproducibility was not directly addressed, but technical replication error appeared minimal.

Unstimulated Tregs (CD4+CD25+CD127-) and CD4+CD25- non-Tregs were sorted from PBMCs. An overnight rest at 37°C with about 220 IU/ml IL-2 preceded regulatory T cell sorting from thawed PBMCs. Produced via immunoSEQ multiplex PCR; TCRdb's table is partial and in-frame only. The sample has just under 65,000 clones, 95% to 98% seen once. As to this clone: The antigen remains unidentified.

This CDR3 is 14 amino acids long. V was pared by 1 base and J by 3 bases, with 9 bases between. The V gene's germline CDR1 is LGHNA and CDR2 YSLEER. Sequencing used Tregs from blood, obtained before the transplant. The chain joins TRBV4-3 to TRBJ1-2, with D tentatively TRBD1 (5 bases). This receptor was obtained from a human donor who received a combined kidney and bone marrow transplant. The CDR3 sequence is CASSQVSRDYGYTF. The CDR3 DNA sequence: TGCGCCAGCAGCCAAGTCTCCAGGGACTATGGCTACACCTTC.